The T cell receptor (beta chain) described here comes from a study of blood T cell repertoires in COVID-19. Looking at the study overall: The study drew acute and convalescent COVID-19 samples from the United States, Italy and Spain. The analysed material was cDNA or gDNA that came from T cells, B-cell-depleted T cells, or PBMCs.

In the authors' workflow: How many nucleated cells were present was estimated from reference gene primer amplification. Repertoires were generated with immunoSEQ multiplex PCR, while TCRdb's copy carries only in-frame clones and drops some. For V, J and clone size, that table is used; D and trimming come from the DNA. The repertoire holds around 270,000 clones, with less than 90% as singletons. The origin of this receptor is a man in his 60s with acute or convalescent COVID-19. The sample was peripheral blood.

The CDR3 is CASSWDRGRTDTQYF. In DNA, the CDR3 is TGCGCCAGCAGCTGGGACAGGGGCCGCACAGATACGCAGTATTTT. The gene calls are TRBV5-1 and TRBJ2-3, with 10 bases fitting TRBD1. V was pared by 3 bases and J by 1 base, with 2 bases of the junction left unmatched. Looked up from germline, CDR1 is SGHRS and CDR2 is YFSETQ. CDR3 length: 15 residues.